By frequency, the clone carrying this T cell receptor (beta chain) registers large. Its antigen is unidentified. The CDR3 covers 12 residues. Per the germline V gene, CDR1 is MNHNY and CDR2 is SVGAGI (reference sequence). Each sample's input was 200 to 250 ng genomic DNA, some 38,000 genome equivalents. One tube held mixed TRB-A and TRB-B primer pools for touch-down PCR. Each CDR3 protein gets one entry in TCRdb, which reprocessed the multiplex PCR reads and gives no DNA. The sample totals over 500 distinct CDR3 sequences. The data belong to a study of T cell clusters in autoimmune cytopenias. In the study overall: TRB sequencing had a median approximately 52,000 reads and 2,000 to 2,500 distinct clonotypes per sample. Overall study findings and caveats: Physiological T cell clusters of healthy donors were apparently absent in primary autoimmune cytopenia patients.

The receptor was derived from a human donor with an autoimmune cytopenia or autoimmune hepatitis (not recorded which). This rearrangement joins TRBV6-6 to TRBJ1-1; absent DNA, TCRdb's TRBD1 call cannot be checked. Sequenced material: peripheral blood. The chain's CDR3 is CASRTDRREAFF.